This entry concerns a single TCR beta chain. The use of a sample-barcoded 5' primer and a J-beta primer mix characterized a second PCR of about 6 to 12 cycles. Via MiXCR, TCRdb re-called the 5' RACE reads, giving one row per CDR3 protein. The data hold approximately 1.5 million distinct CDR3 sequences, with around 40% observed a single time. The data belong to a study of blood T cells in healthy people across ages. Trimming cost V 3 bases and J 5 bases, with 8 bases left between them. This CDR3 is built from 13 residues. Sample: blood. The origin of this receptor is a woman younger than 35 in good health. The rearrangement joins TRBV12-3 or TRBV12-4 to TRBJ2-1; D unresolved. The CDR3, as DNA: TGTGCCAGCAGTTTCCTTCCGGACAATGAGCAGTTCTTC. Residues: CASSFLPDNEQFF.